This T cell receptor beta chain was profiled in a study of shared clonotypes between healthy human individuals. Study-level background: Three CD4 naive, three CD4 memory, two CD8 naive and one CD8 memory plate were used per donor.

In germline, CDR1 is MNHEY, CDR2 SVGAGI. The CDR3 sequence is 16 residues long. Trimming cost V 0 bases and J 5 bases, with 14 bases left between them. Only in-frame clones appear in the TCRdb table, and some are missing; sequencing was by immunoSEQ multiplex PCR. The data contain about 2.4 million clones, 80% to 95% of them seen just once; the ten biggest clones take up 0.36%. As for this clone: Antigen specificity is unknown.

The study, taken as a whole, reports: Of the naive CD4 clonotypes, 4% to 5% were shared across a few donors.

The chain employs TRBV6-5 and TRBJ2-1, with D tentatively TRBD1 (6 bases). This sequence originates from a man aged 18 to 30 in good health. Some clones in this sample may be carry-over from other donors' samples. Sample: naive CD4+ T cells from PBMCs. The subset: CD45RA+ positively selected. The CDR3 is CASSYSGQGRNNEQFF. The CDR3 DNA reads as TGTGCCAGCAGTTACTCGGGGCAGGGGCGCAACAATGAGCAGTTCTTC.